The 10 T cell receptor beta chains reported below all come from one sample, sequenced in a study of technical replicates of blood from several donors. Some clones are missing from TCRdb's copy, which holds only in-frame ones; the method was immunoSEQ multiplex PCR. Here the sample spans around 76,000 clones, 75% to 95% being singletons. Sequenced material: T cells isolated from PBMCs. The receptors were gathered from a human donor in good health.

This chain links TRBV5-6 with TRBJ2-5, with D perhaps TRBD2 (5 bases). Germline V gene sequence: CDR1 SGHDT, CDR2 YYEEEE. The CDR3 is 14 amino acids. Trimming took off 7 bases at V and 1 base at J, with 14 bases between the two ends. The CDR3 nucleotides are TGTGCCAGCGCACCGGAGGCCCTCCAAGAGACCCAGTACTTC. Encoded protein: CASAPEALQETQYF.

The chain employs TRBV7-4 and TRBJ2-7; 9 nucleotides match TRBD2. CDR1 is SGHVT, CDR2 SQSDAQ, per germline. The CDR3 is made up of 15 amino acids. After removal of 1 base from V and 5 bases from J, the junction contained 6 bases not matched to a gene. The CDR3 loop is CASSLVSGRSHEQYF. The CDR3 DNA follows: TGTGCCAGCAGCTTAGTTAGCGGGAGATCCCACGAGCAGTACTTC.

The chain is built from TRBV7-9 and TRBJ2-7; D is possibly TRBD2 (5 bases). Germline V gene lookup returns CDR1 SEHNR and CDR2 FQNEAQ (reference sequence). The CDR3 spans 13 residues. V was shortened by 4 bases and J by 3 bases, with 10 bases between the two germline ends. CDR3 in amino acids: CASSSGLRYEQYF. In DNA form, the CDR3 reads TGTGCCAGCAGCTCCGGACTTCGCTACGAGCAGTACTTC.

V is TRBV19 and J is TRBJ2-7; the match to TRBD2 covers 8 bases. CDR3 length: 14 residues. In germline, CDR1 is LNHDA, CDR2 SQIVND (reference sequence). The ends lost 4 bases at V and 6 bases at J; junction bases unmatched: 8. Here the CDR3 DNA reads TGTGCCAGTAGTAAGCGGGAGTATATCTCCGAGCAGTACTTC. This translates into CASSKREYISEQYF.

The chain couples TRBV23-1 to TRBJ2-7; no reliable D call. TRBV23-1 is placed among ORFs of uncertain function. The CDR3 has 14 residues. Trimming removed 6 bases from V and 6 bases from J, with 18 bases in between. The chain's CDR3 is CASSLRSRKTEQYF. DNA of the CDR3: TGCGCCAGCAGCCTCAGATCTAGGAAAACCGAGCAGTACTTC.

This chain connects TRBV4-1 to TRBJ2-1; 8 bases align to TRBD2. J was trimmed by 0 bases and V by 0 bases; bases with no gene match: 13. CDR3 length: 20 residues. The germline gives CDR1 MGHRA, CDR2 YSYEKL. CDR3 sequence (DNA): TGCGCCAGCAGCCAAGACCCAGGGACTAGTGGGGGTCGCTCCTACAATGAGCAGTTCTTC. Translating it yields CASSQDPGTSGGRSYNEQFF.

The chain uses TRBV28 and TRBJ1-1; D might be TRBD1 (5 bases). Germline V gene data show CDR1 as MDHEN and CDR2 as SYDVKM. This CDR3 has 15 residues. V was shortened by 3 bases and J by 1 base, with 12 bases between the two germline ends. CDR3 loop: CASSFPQAENTEAFF. The CDR3 DNA reads as TGTGCCAGCAGTTTCCCACAGGCTGAGAACACTGAAGCTTTCTTT.

The J gene is TRBJ2-1, the V gene TRBV6-1; D possibly corresponds to TRBD2 (6 bases). Germline CDR1 is MNHNS and CDR2 is SASEGT. The CDR3 runs 14 residues. V was pared by 10 bases and J by 6 bases, with 19 bases between. The chain's CDR3 is CATLGSGLSNEQFF. For the CDR3, the DNA is TGTGCCACCCTGGGGAGCGGGTTAAGCAATGAGCAGTTCTTC.

This clone was counted a single time. V usage is TRBV10-3 and J usage is TRBJ1-1; TRBD1 matches 7 bases. Germline lookup yields CDR1 ENHRY and CDR2 SYGVKD. The ends lost 5 bases at V and 6 bases at J; junction bases unmatched: 3. The CDR3 consists of 12 residues. The CDR3 DNA sequence: TGTGCCATCAGTACAGGGGACTCTGAAGCTTTCTTT. It yields the protein CAISTGDSEAFF.

The chain has TRBV5-5 and TRBJ2-7; TRBD2 matches at 8 bases. This CDR3 has 15 residues. Germline CDR1 SGHKS, CDR2 YYEKEE (reference sequence). Germline trimming cut 2 bases from V and 0 bases from J; bases unmatched to any gene: 4. CDR3 nucleotide sequence: TGTGCCAGCAGCTTATCCGGGGGGGGCTCCTACGAGCAGTACTTC. Residues: CASSLSGGGSYEQYF. Filled out from reference TRBV5-5 and TRBJ2-7, the complete variable domain reads DAGVTQSPTHLIKTRGQQVTLRCSPISGHKSVSWYQQVLGQGPQFIFQYYEKEERGRGNFPDRFSARQFPNYSSELNVNALLLGDSALYLCASSLSGGGSYEQYFGPGTRLTVT.